The source of this T cell receptor (beta chain) is a study of cytomegalovirus exposure and HLA in healthy donors. Study outcomes and limitations: The authors listed over 150 TCR beta chains as cytomegalovirus-associated.

The assay was immunoSEQ multiplex PCR, and TCRdb's table has in-frame clones only and misses some. The sample includes about 140,000 clones, 70% to 90% of them seen just once. The CDR3 is made up of 14 amino acids. V shed 2 bases, J shed 4 bases, and the junction held 5 bases outside the gene matches. Per the germline V gene, CDR1 is SGHRS and CDR2 is YFSETQ. This clone was seen once. Its matching antigen is unknown. This rearrangement joins TRBV5-1 to TRBJ2-5; TRBD1 matches at 7 bases. The sample consisted of PBMCs. The clonotype originates from a woman aged 30 to 39 in good health and CMV-seronegative. In nucleotides, the CDR3 is TGCGCCAGCAGCTTTACAGGGGCCGGAGAGACCCAGTACTTC. Protein sequence: CASSFTGAGETQYF.